Listed here are 21 T cell receptor beta chains from one sample, sequenced in a study of blood T cells in healthy people across ages. Together with a sample-barcoded 5' primer, a J-beta primer mix was included in a second PCR lasting about 7 to 11 cycles. TCRdb fed the 5' RACE reads into MiXCR, producing one record per CDR3 protein. The top ten hold about 6.7% of the sample, which has about 1.4 million distinct CDR3 sequences, 45% to 70% seen once. The material sequenced was blood. All receptors derive from a man younger than 35 in good health.

The chain combines TRBV10-3 with TRBJ2-4, with D perhaps given as TRBD1 or TRBD2 (5 bases each). The V end was cut by 2 bases, the J end by 13 bases, with 18 bases between. The germline V gene has CDR1 ENHRY and CDR2 SYGVKD. This CDR3 is built from 14 residues. The CDR3 sequence is CAISEGGPNNEQYF. CDR3 sequence (DNA): TGTGCCATCAGTGAGGGGGGACCCAACAATGAGCAGTACTTC.

V gene TRBV20-1 combines with J gene TRBJ2-2; D is unresolved. Trimming pared 0 bases from V and 3 bases from J, leaving 14 bases between. The length of the CDR3 is 16 residues. Germline V gene lookup returns CDR1 DFQATT and CDR2 SNEGSKA (reference sequence). The CDR3 nucleotides read TGCAGTGCTAGAGAGATTGGAAGGAGCTACACCGGGGAGCTGTTTTTT. Amino acid sequence: CSAREIGRSYTGELFF.

Worth noting for this clonotype: A much larger clone lies a single base off, so this may be a read error. The chain has TRBV10-3 and TRBJ2-3, with 9 bases fitting TRBD1. Germline V lookup: CDR1 ENHRY, CDR2 SYGVKD. CDR3 length: 14 amino acids. The chain's CDR3 is CTITRDRAADTQYF. Here the CDR3 DNA reads TGTACCATAACTCGGGACAGGGCGGCAGATACGCAGTATTTT.

The CDR3 DNA is TGCAGTGCTAGAGGCCGACAGGATACCTACAATGAGCAGTTCTTC. Its translation is CSARGRQDTYNEQFF. The chain joins TRBV20-1 to TRBJ2-1; D is perhaps TRBD1 (6 bases). CDR3 length equals 15 residues. Germline loops: CDR1 DFQATT, CDR2 SNEGSKA (reference sequence). V was clipped by 1 base and J by 2 bases, with 12 bases between them.

The chain is built from TRBV27 and TRBJ2-7; 8 bases match TRBD1. The CDR3 covers 15 residues. With 5 bases clipped from V and 2 bases from J, the junction kept 8 bases outside the gene matches. Germline V gene data show CDR1 as MNHEY and CDR2 as SMNVEV (reference sequence). In DNA, the CDR3 is TGTGCCAGCAGTACTTCCGGGACAGGAGCCTACGAGCAGTACTTC. As protein: CASSTSGTGAYEQYF.

The chain recombines TRBV7-9 with TRBJ2-1; possible D gene TRBD2, 6 bases. With 1 base removed from V and 8 bases from J, the gap between germline ends came to 15 bases. CDR1 is SEHNR, CDR2 FQNEAQ, per germline (reference sequence). The CDR3 runs 15 residues. The CDR3 DNA follows: TGTGCCAGCAGCTTAGAGGCCGGGAGTAGGGATGAGCAGTTCTTC. Translating it yields CASSLEAGSRDEQFF.

This clonotype was found once. The CDR3 reads CASSQTSGGRREQYF. The DNA of the CDR3 is TGTGCCAGCAGTCAGACTAGCGGGGGCCGCAGGGAGCAGTACTTC. The chain joins TRBV2 to TRBJ2-4, with 12 bases matching TRBD2. The junction had 12 bases not matched to a gene; V was cut back by 5 bases and J by 13 bases. CDR1 and CDR2 (germline): SNHLY, FYNNEI. The CDR3 has 15 amino acids.

The chain employs TRBV3-1 and TRBJ2-2; D remains ambiguous. Deletions cut 0 bases from V and 5 bases from J, with 10 bases between. CDR3 length equals 15 residues. CDR1 LGHDT and CDR2 YNNKEL come from the germline V gene (reference sequence). The CDR3 loop is CASSQDPTTTGELFF. CDR3 nucleotide sequence: TGTGCCAGCAGCCAAGACCCCACTACGACCGGGGAGCTGTTTTTT.

This rearrangement joins TRBV14 to TRBJ2-4, with TRBD1 identical over 9 bases. The CDR3 totals 15 residues. V lost 1 base, J lost 13 bases, and 11 bases stayed unmatched. From germline, CDR1 is SGHDN and CDR2 FVKESK. Here the CDR3 reads CASSQGRDRVLQQYF. Written as DNA, the CDR3 is TGTGCCAGCAGCCAAGGCCGGGACAGGGTCCTCCAGCAGTACTTC.

V and J are TRBV10-3 and TRBJ2-1; TRBD2 matches 12 bases. Germline V lookup: CDR1 ENHRY, CDR2 SYGVKD. The CDR3 spans 19 residues. Trimming cost V 2 bases and J 5 bases; bases outside gene matches: 13. CDR3 nucleotides: TGTGCCATCAGTGAGGGGCCCGTGGTCTGGACTAGCGGGGACAATGAGCAGTTCTTC. Translated, it gives CAISEGPVVWTSGDNEQFF.

The chain employs TRBV28 and TRBJ2-5; possibly TRBD1 or TRBD2 for D (5 bases each). The CDR3 loop spans 14 amino acids. V was clipped by 5 bases and J by 3 bases, with 13 bases between them. Per the germline V gene, CDR1 is MDHEN and CDR2 is SYDVKM. CDR3 coding DNA: TGTGCCAGCAGTGTGGGACGGACCAAAGAGACCCAGTACTTC. Residues: CASSVGRTKETQYF.

This clonotype was recorded at least ten times. The chain joins TRBV6-6 to TRBJ2-1; possibly TRBD2 for D (5 bases). This CDR3 spans 10 amino acids. Germline V gene sequence: CDR1 MNHNY, CDR2 SVGAGI (reference sequence). Trimming cost V 6 bases and J 10 bases, with 7 bases left between them. CDR3 region: CASSSGEQFF. CDR3 nucleotides: TGTGCCAGCAGCTCGGGGGAGCAGTTCTTC.

This chain uses TRBV20-1 with TRBJ2-1; D is perhaps TRBD1 (5 bases). Trimming left V 0 bases short and J 0 bases short, with 9 bases between. Per germline, CDR1 DFQATT and CDR2 SNEGSKA (reference sequence). This CDR3 region has 15 residues. The DNA of the CDR3 is TGCAGTGCTAGAGACGTTAGGGGCTCCTACAATGAGCAGTTCTTC. The encoded protein is CSARDVRGSYNEQFF.

The chain has TRBV14 and TRBJ1-1, with D hard to call. The V end was cut by 1 base, the J end by 11 bases, with 8 bases between. Looked up from germline, CDR1 is SGHDN and CDR2 is FVKESK. The CDR3 contains 11 residues. CDR3 sequence (DNA): TGTGCCAGCAGCCAAGGAGGGTTGGCTTTCTTT. Translated: CASSQGGLAFF.

V gene TRBV3-1 combines with J gene TRBJ2-2, with 9 positions matching TRBD1. The V and J ends lost 8 bases and 4 bases, in that order; junction bases with no gene match: 8. The CDR3 spans 15 residues. Germline loops: CDR1 LGHDT, CDR2 YNNKEL (reference sequence). The CDR3 coding sequence is TGTGCCAGCTCCGGGACAGGGTGGGGCACCGGGGAGCTGTTTTTT. Translation: CASSGTGWGTGELFF.

This clonotype was found once. The chain's CDR3 is CASSVEREINEQYF. For the CDR3, the DNA is TGCGCCAGCAGCGTGGAAAGGGAAATTAACGAGCAGTACTTC. V gene TRBV5-1 combines with J gene TRBJ2-4; D is unresolved. Judging by the DNA end, TRBJ2-7 fits better; the J call may be wrong. The CDR3 covers 14 residues. Per germline, CDR1 SGHRS and CDR2 YFSETQ.

This clonotype has more than one count but fewer than ten. The chain is built from TRBV20-1 and TRBJ1-5; 7 bases align to TRBD1. This CDR3 region has 15 residues. Germline loops: CDR1 DFQATT, CDR2 SNEGSKA (reference sequence). Unmatched junction bases numbered 6, after V lost 0 bases and J lost 4 bases. CDR3 DNA sequence: TGCAGTGCTAGAGAGCATATGGGACAGAATCAGCCCCAGCATTTT. Amino acids: CSAREHMGQNQPQHF.

This rearrangement joins TRBV27 to TRBJ2-1, with D possibly matching TRBD2 (5 bases). CDR3 length: 12 amino acids. The germline gives CDR1 MNHEY, CDR2 SMNVEV (reference sequence). V was pared by 4 bases and J by 9 bases, with 10 bases between. This CDR3 reads CASSSPGFEQFF. CDR3 bases: TGTGCCAGCAGTTCCCCGGGGTTTGAGCAGTTCTTC.

The V call is TRBV20-1, the J call TRBJ2-1; D unclear. Between the trimmed V and J ends, which lost 5 bases and 6 bases, there was a span of 11 bases. There are 12 residues in the CDR3. CDR1 is DFQATT, CDR2 SNEGSKA, per germline (reference sequence). The CDR3 reads CSASRLSNEQFF. The DNA of the CDR3 is TGCAGTGCTTCCAGGTTAAGCAATGAGCAGTTCTTC.

The V and J genes are TRBV5-8 and TRBJ1-4; D is unresolved. CDR1 and CDR2 (germline): SGHTS, YDEGEE. This CDR3 is built from 14 residues. The V end was cut by 7 bases, the J end by 8 bases, with 18 bases between. DNA of the CDR3: TGTGCCAGCCGACCCTACGGACTTAAGGAAAAACTGTTTTTT. Translated: CASRPYGLKEKLFF.

This chain joins TRBV15 and TRBJ2-1; 8 bases fit TRBD1. The J call may be in error: the DNA end matches TRBJ2-7 better. Germline V gene lookup returns CDR1 LNHNV and CDR2 YYDKDF (reference sequence). The CDR3 sequence is 14 residues long. CDR3 bases: TGTGCCACCAGTCCAGATCGGACAGGGAACGAGCAGTACTTC. Translation: CATSPDRTGNEQYF.